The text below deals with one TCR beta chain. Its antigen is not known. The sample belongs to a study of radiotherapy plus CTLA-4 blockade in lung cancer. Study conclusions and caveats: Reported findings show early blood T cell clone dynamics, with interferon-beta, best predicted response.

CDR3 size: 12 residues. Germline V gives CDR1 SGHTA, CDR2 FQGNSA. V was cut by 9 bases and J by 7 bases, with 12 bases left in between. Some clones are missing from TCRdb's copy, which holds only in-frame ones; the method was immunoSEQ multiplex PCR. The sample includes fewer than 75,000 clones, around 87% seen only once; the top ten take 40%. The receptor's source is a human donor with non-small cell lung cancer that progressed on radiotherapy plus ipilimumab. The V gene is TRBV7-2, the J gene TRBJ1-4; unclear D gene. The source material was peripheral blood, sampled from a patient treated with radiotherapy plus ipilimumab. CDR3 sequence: CASRSYPEKLFF. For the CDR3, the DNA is TGTGCCAGTCGCTCGTACCCTGAAAAACTGTTTTTT.